These T cell receptor beta chains were read from a single sample in a study of blood T cells in healthy people across ages. A single record per CDR3 protein comes from TCRdb applying MiXCR to the 5' RACE reads. The table shows about 1.6 million distinct CDR3 sequences, with about 35% occurring only once. The sequencing sample was made of blood. These receptors were collected from a woman aged 25 to 39 in good health. Each CDR3 is given with its conserved first and last residue. A D gene is named only where the DNA matches it firmly. Clone size is not always given. Where it is, it says once, few, many or a class for expanded clones.

J gene | V gene | D gene | clone size | CDR3 protein | CDR3 DNA
TRBJ2-1 | TRBV30 | TRBD2 | - | CAGKRLADYNEQFF | TGTGCCGGGAAAAGACTAGCGGACTACAATGAGCAGTTCTTC
TRBJ1-2 | TRBV6-1 | - | - | CASSLSILVGITNYGYTF | TGTGCCAGCAGCCTATCTATTCTGGTGGGCATCACTAACTATGGCTACACCTTC
TRBJ2-7 | TRBV18 | TRBD2 | - | CASLPSASGRTMEAEQYF | TGTGCCAGCTTACCGAGCGCTAGCGGGAGGACCATGGAGGCCGAGCAGTACTTC
TRBJ2-3 | TRBV5-1 | TRBD2 | - | CASSLGPGGLDTQYF | TGCGCCAGCAGCCTAGGACCCGGGGGGTTGGATACGCAGTATTTT
TRBJ1-2 | TRBV13 | TRBD1 | - | CASSPETGVDGYTF | TGTGCCAGCAGCCCGGAGACAGGGGTGGATGGCTACACCTTC
TRBJ2-3 | TRBV9 | TRBD2 | - | CASSAGSGQADTQYF | TGTGCCAGCAGCGCGGGTAGCGGGCAAGCAGATACGCAGTATTTT
TRBJ1-6 | TRBV6-6 | TRBD1 | - | CASSSDRVKNSPLHF | TGTGCCAGCAGTTCCGACAGGGTGAAGAATTCACCCCTCCACTTT
TRBJ2-1 | TRBV20-1 | TRBD2 | - | CSARTLLRLAVSHNEQFF | TGCAGTGCTAGAACCCTACTTCGACTAGCGGTTTCCCACAATGAGCAGTTCTTC
TRBJ2-3 | TRBV20-1 | - | few | CSALGPFVSTDTQYF | TGCAGTGCCCTCGGACCCTTTGTTAGCACAGATACGCAGTATTTT
TRBJ1-5 | TRBV18 | - | - | CASSPRDGVGEPQHF | TGTGCCAGCTCACCACGGGACGGTGTAGGGGAGCCCCAGCATTTT
TRBJ2-1 | TRBV29-1 | - | many | CSVEEASSYNEQFF | TGCAGCGTTGAAGAGGCCAGCTCCTACAATGAGCAGTTCTTC
TRBJ2-3 | TRBV2 | - | - | CASRTGWGTDTQYF | TGTGCCAGCAGAACTGGCTGGGGCACAGATACGCAGTATTTT
TRBJ2-1 | TRBV15 | TRBD2 | few | CATSRDRTSGRNNEQFF | TGTGCCACCAGCAGAGATCGGACTAGCGGGAGGAACAATGAGCAGTTCTTC
TRBJ1-1 | TRBV11-3 | - | - | CASSLENGAEAFF | TGTGCCAGCAGCTTAGAGAATGGCGCTGAAGCTTTCTTT
TRBJ1-2 | TRBV30 | TRBD1 | few | CAWETGAYGYTF | TGTGCCTGGGAGACAGGGGCCTATGGCTACACCTTC
TRBJ2-1 | TRBV4-1 | TRBD2 | many | CASSQEMRASGSYEQFF | TGCGCCAGCAGCCAAGAAATGAGGGCTAGCGGGAGCTATGAGCAGTTCTTC
TRBJ2-7 | TRBV29-1 | - | few | CSVASQGYEQYF | TGCAGCGTTGCGTCTCAGGGGTACGAGCAGTACTTC
TRBJ1-2 | TRBV28 | TRBD1 | - | CASSETGGVVYGYTF | TGTGCCAGCAGTGAAACAGGGGGCGTGGTCTATGGCTACACCTTC
TRBJ2-1 | TRBV15 | TRBD2 | few | CATSWPGLSYNEQFF | TGTGCCACCAGCTGGCCGGGACTATCCTACAATGAGCAGTTCTTC
TRBJ2-1 | TRBV5-6 | TRBD2 | many | CASSLEASGYNEQFF | TGTGCCAGCAGCTTAGAGGCTAGCGGGTACAATGAGCAGTTCTTC
TRBJ2-7 | TRBV4-1 | TRBD2 | few | CASSQDPTSGYEQYF | TGCGCCAGCAGCCAGGACCCGACTAGCGGATACGAGCAGTACTTC
TRBJ1-2 | TRBV4-1 | - | - | CASSTFGGYYGYTF | TGCGCCAGCAGCACATTCGGAGGCTACTATGGCTACACCTTC
TRBJ1-1 | TRBV6-1 | - | - | CASSGIQNTEAFF | TGTGCCAGCAGTGGCATCCAGAACACTGAAGCTTTCTTT
TRBJ1-2 | TRBV29-1 | - | few | CSVKSYEDYGYTF | TGCAGCGTGAAGAGTTACGAGGACTATGGCTACACCTTC
TRBJ2-7 | TRBV21-1 | - | few | CASSKPDRSYEQYF | TGTGCCAGCAGCAAACCGGACCGGTCCTACGAGCAGTACTTC
TRBJ2-7 | TRBV28 | - | - | CASSPTIGGGGRYEQYF | TGTGCCAGCAGTCCTACCATCGGAGGGGGAGGACGGTACGAGCAGTACTTC
TRBJ1-4 | TRBV20-1 | - | - | CSARGPDLRGKLFF | TGCAGTGCTAGGGGTCCGGACTTAAGGGGAAAACTGTTTTTT
TRBJ2-7 | TRBV27 | - | - | CASSTASSYEQYF | TGTGCCAGCAGCACCGCAAGCTCCTACGAGCAGTACTTC
TRBJ2-7 | TRBV4-1 | - | few | CASSRAGTPNYEQYF | TGCGCCAGCAGCCGAGCAGGGACTCCAAACTACGAGCAGTACTTC
TRBJ2-7 | TRBV27 | - | few | CASRGGPYEQYF | TGTGCCAGCCGGGGTGGACCCTACGAGCAGTACTTC
TRBJ1-1 | TRBV7-2 | - | - | CASIIMVNTEAFF | TGTGCCAGCATCATAATGGTGAACACTGAAGCTTTCTTT
TRBJ2-1 | TRBV20-1 | TRBD2 | - | CSAPVGGTYNEQFF | TGCAGTGCCCCCGTGGGGGGGACCTACAATGAGCAGTTCTTC
TRBJ2-3 | TRBV29-1 | - | many | CSVGSGTDTQYF | TGCAGCGTCGGGTCAGGCACAGATACGCAGTATTTT
TRBJ1-1 | TRBV12-5 | - | - | CASGPHYGPSGIGEAFF | TGTGCTAGTGGCCCACACTACGGACCGTCGGGGATTGGTGAAGCTTTCTTT
TRBJ1-1 | TRBV7-2 | TRBD1 | many | CASRPGQVFNTEAFF | TGTGCCAGCAGGCCAGGACAGGTATTTAACACTGAAGCTTTCTTT
TRBJ2-5 | TRBV20-1 | TRBD2 | few | CSATGGALDQYF | TGCAGTGCTACGGGGGGGGCCCTAGACCAGTACTTC
TRBJ2-1 | TRBV4-1 | - | - | CASSQGKHEDNEQFF | TGCGCCAGCAGCCAAGGGAAGCATGAGGACAATGAGCAGTTCTTC
TRBJ2-7 | TRBV11-2 | - | many | CASSLEGLFHEQYF | TGTGCCAGCAGCTTAGAAGGATTGTTCCACGAGCAGTACTTC
TRBJ2-5 | TRBV20-1 | - | - | CSASGSFWEETQYF | TGCAGTGCTAGCGGGAGTTTTTGGGAAGAGACCCAGTACTTC
TRBJ2-7 | TRBV29-1 | - | - | CSVEIPGSSYEQYF | TGCAGCGTTGAAATACCCGGGTCCTCCTACGAGCAGTACTTC
TRBJ2-1 | TRBV7-2 | - | few | CASSFVLLNEQFF | TGTGCCAGCAGCTTTGTTCTTCTTAATGAGCAGTTCTTC
TRBJ1-2 | TRBV20-1 | - | - | CSALASWETNYGYTF | TGCAGTGCACTTGCTTCATGGGAGACTAACTATGGCTACACCTTC
TRBJ2-3 | TRBV6-6 | - | - | CASNPACGTRPDTQYF | TGTGCCAGCAACCCAGCCTGTGGGACCCGGCCGGATACGCAGTATTTT
TRBJ2-7 | TRBV5-5 | TRBD2 | - | CASSLPGLAGVTEQYF | TGTGCCAGCAGCTTACCCGGACTAGCGGGGGTTACCGAGCAGTACTTC
TRBJ1-2 | TRBV10-3 | TRBD1 | - | CAISEEDRGGYGYTF | TGTGCCATCAGTGAGGAGGACAGGGGAGGATATGGCTACACCTTC
TRBJ1-1 | TRBV2 | - | - | CASSTSMNTEAFF | TGTGCCAGCAGTACTTCAATGAACACTGAAGCTTTCTTT
TRBJ2-2 | TRBV9 | TRBD2 | - | CASSERGLAGDGTGELFF | TGTGCCAGCAGCGAGCGGGGACTAGCGGGAGATGGTACCGGGGAGCTGTTTTTT
TRBJ2-5 | TRBV4-1 | - | few | CASSQVSSEKETQYF | TGCGCCAGCAGCCAAGTTAGTAGCGAAAAAGAGACCCAGTACTTC
TRBJ2-1 | TRBV20-1 | - | few | CSARSPRVYNEQFF | TGCAGTGCTAGATCCCCGCGGGTCTACAATGAGCAGTTCTTC
TRBJ2-1 | TRBV5-1 | - | few | CASSLASRGAPANEQFF | TGCGCCAGCAGCTTGGCCAGCAGGGGTGCCCCGGCGAATGAGCAGTTCTTC
TRBJ2-7 | TRBV29-1 | - | - | CSVAGASSYGQYF | TGCAGCGTTGCGGGAGCGAGCTCCTACGGGCAGTACTTC
TRBJ1-1 | TRBV7-9 | - | - | CASSFNRALNTEAFF | TGTGCCAGCAGCTTCAACAGGGCTCTCAACACTGAAGCTTTCTTT
TRBJ2-5 | TRBV3-1 | - | - | CAGSPWDQGQQETQYF | TGTGCCGGCAGCCCATGGGATCAGGGACAACAAGAGACCCAGTACTTC
TRBJ1-1 | TRBV2 | - | - | CASRGQGSKNTEAFF | TGTGCCAGCAGGGGCCAGGGGAGTAAGAACACTGAAGCTTTCTTT